Presented here are 30 T cell receptor beta chains from one specimen sequenced in a study of blood T cell repertoires in COVID-19. The assay was immunoSEQ multiplex PCR, and TCRdb's table has in-frame clones only and misses some. The repertoire consists of 100,000 or so clones, with more than 80% occurring once and the leading ten covering 3.5% to 5%. Input material: peripheral blood. Source of these receptors: a human donor in a cohort sampled during active COVID-19.

This clone was seen a handful of times. The chain couples TRBV5-1 to TRBJ2-5, with a tentative D call TRBD2 (6 bases). This CDR3 has 15 amino acids. V gave up 6 bases and J gave up 0 bases, with 15 bases separating them. Germline values: CDR1 SGHRS, CDR2 YFSETQ. CDR3 nucleotides: TGCGCCAGCACCCGTGGAGGGGCAGACCAAGAGACCCAGTACTTC. It translates to CASTRGGADQETQYF.

The CDR3 bases are TGTGCCAGCAGTGAAGATAGGGGGCGCCGGCCATTAGCCAAAAACATTCAGTACTTC. This encodes CASSEDRGRRPLAKNIQYF. This chain links TRBV2 with TRBJ2-4, with 7 nucleotides matching TRBD1. The CDR3 sequence is 19 residues long. The germline CDR1 and CDR2 sequences are SNHLY and FYNNEI. The V segment lost 1 base and the J segment 0 bases; nucleotides outside the gene matches: 12. The full variable domain, in which reference TRBV2 and TRBJ2-4 provide the parts outside the CDR3, is EPEVTQTPSHQVTQMGQEVILRCVPISNHLYFYWYRQILGQKVEFLVSFYNNEISEKSEIFDDQFSVERPDGSNFTLKIRSTKLEDSAMYFCASSEDRGRRPLAKNIQYFGAGTRLSVL.

The chain uses TRBV7-3 and TRBJ2-7; TRBD2 matches 8 bases. Germline V gene sequence: CDR1 SGHTA, CDR2 FQGTGA. V was pared by 5 bases and J by 3 bases, with 9 bases of the junction left unmatched. CDR3 length: 15 residues. The CDR3 sequence is CASSPPGLEFYEQYF. The CDR3 bases are TGTGCCAGCAGCCCCCCGGGACTAGAGTTCTACGAGCAGTACTTC.

This chain links TRBV28 with TRBJ2-3; tentative D call: TRBD2 (5 bases). The CDR3 length is 16 residues. The V gene lost 1 base and the J gene lost 0 bases, with 11 bases spanning the gap. Germline values: CDR1 MDHEN, CDR2 SYDVKM. The CDR3 DNA reads as TGTGCCAGCAGTTTATATAGCGTTTCTAGCACAGATACGCAGTATTTT. This gives the protein CASSLYSVSSTDTQYF.

The rearrangement uses TRBV18 and TRBJ2-3; 8 nucleotides match TRBD1. Germline V CDR1 and CDR2: KGHSH, LQKENI. With 6 bases clipped from V and 5 bases from J, the junction kept 10 bases outside the gene matches. The CDR3 consists of 15 residues. The CDR3 sequence: CASSRPGQVGDTQYF. The CDR3 nucleotides read TGTGCCAGCTCGCGACCGGGACAGGTTGGAGATACGCAGTATTTT.

This sequence joins TRBV21-1 and TRBJ1-5. TRBV21-1 is described as a pseudogene. The CDR3 sequence is 18 residues long. The CDR3 spells CASSGFRGGFFSNQPQHF. The CDR3 DNA reads TGTGCCAGCAGCGGTTTTCGGGGGGGATTCTTTAGCAATCAGCCCCAGCATTTT.

This clone was picked up one time. This chain joins TRBV6-2 or TRBV6-3 and TRBJ2-6; 9 bases are shared with TRBD1. CDR3 length equals 19 residues. CDR1 is MNHEY and CDR2 is SVGEGT in the germline V gene. J lost 0 bases, V lost 2 bases, and 8 bases had no gene match. CDR3 coding DNA: TGTGCCAGCAGTTACGTTCTGGACAGGGGTATCTCTGGGGCCAACGTCCTGACTTTC. Translated, it gives CASSYVLDRGISGANVLTF.

The V and J genes are TRBV4-3 and TRBJ1-5; possible D gene TRBD1, 5 bases. Looked up from germline, CDR1 is LGHNA and CDR2 is YSLEER. V shed 2 bases and J shed 4 bases, with 12 bases lying between them. The CDR3 covers 15 residues. CDR3 residues: CASSQTQQANQPQHF. Here the CDR3 DNA reads TGCGCCAGCAGCCAAACTCAACAGGCAAATCAGCCCCAGCATTTT.

The chain uses TRBV10-2 and TRBJ2-7, with D perhaps TRBD2 (6 bases). The length of the CDR3 is 19 residues. V was shortened by 3 bases and J by 2 bases, with 26 bases between the two germline ends. CDR1 WSHSY and CDR2 SAAADI come from the germline V gene. DNA for the CDR3: TGCGCCAGCAGTGACCCATGGATTTTAATCGGGGGTCGCCCCTACGAGCAGTACTTC. Amino acids: CASSDPWILIGGRPYEQYF.

V gene TRBV9 combines with J gene TRBJ2-1, with TRBD2 identical over 12 bases. The trim removed 3 bases at V and 5 bases at J, leaving 3 bases unmatched. The germline V gene encodes CDR1 SGDLS and CDR2 YYNGEE. The CDR3 is made up of 15 amino acids. This CDR3 reads CASSGGLAGNNEQFF. CDR3 DNA sequence: TGTGCCAGCAGCGGGGGACTAGCGGGTAACAATGAGCAGTTCTTC.

This rearrangement joins TRBV11-1 to TRBJ2-3; 10 bases are shared with TRBD2. J was trimmed by 9 bases and V by 5 bases; bases with no gene match: 8. This CDR3 region has 14 residues. Germline V gene lookup returns CDR1 SGHAT and CDR2 FQDESV (reference sequence). The CDR3 region is CASSPQRGGRTQYF. As DNA, the CDR3 is TGTGCCAGCAGCCCGCAGCGGGGGGGACGGACGCAGTATTTT.

The chain employs TRBV27 and TRBJ2-7, with D tentatively TRBD2 (6 bases). Per the germline V gene, CDR1 is MNHEY and CDR2 is SMNVEV (reference sequence). This CDR3 contains 14 residues. The V end lost 5 bases, the J end lost 2 bases, and 13 bases lay between the germline ends. The CDR3 region has the DNA TGTGCCAGCAGTCCGACCGGGAGCACCTACGAGCAGTACTTC. Its translation: CASSPTGSTYEQYF.

This chain links TRBV7-2 with TRBJ2-1, with D possibly TRBD1 on 5 matching bases. The CDR3 spans 13 residues. Germline lookup yields CDR1 SGHTA and CDR2 FQGNSA. Trimming pared 5 bases from V and 4 bases from J, leaving 9 bases between. CDR3 sequence: CASSPTDYNEQFF. Here the CDR3 DNA reads TGTGCCAGCAGCCCGACAGATTACAATGAGCAGTTCTTC. Variable domain in full (rest from reference TRBV7-2 and TRBJ2-1): GAGVSQSPSNKVTEKGKDVELRCDPISGHTALYWYRQSLGQGLEFLIYFQGNSAPDKSGLPSDRFSAERTGGSVSTLTIQRTQQEDSAVYLCASSPTDYNEQFFGPGTRLTVL.

This chain connects TRBV18 to TRBJ1-6, with D possibly being TRBD1 (6 bases). Germline CDR1 KGHSH, CDR2 LQKENI. The length of the CDR3 is 14 residues. V dropped 4 bases and J dropped 4 bases, with 8 bases sitting between them. This CDR3 is CASSLDRYNSPLHF. CDR3 sequence (DNA): TGTGCCAGCTCACTTGACAGGTATAATTCACCCCTCCACTTT.

The rearrangement joins TRBV28 to TRBJ2-3; 8 nucleotides agree with TRBD1. Germline CDR1 and CDR2: MDHEN and SYDVKM. The ends lost 5 bases at V and 0 bases at J; junction bases unmatched: 13. This CDR3 is built from 18 residues. Here the CDR3 reads CASSRWTGFRTSTDTQYF. The DNA for the CDR3 is TGTGCCAGCAGTCGCTGGACAGGGTTCCGTACAAGCACAGATACGCAGTATTTT.

This sequence joins TRBV5-1 and TRBJ1-6; 9 positions agree with TRBD1. The CDR3 loop spans 16 amino acids. V lost 5 bases, J lost 7 bases, and 10 bases stayed unmatched. The V gene's germline CDR1 is SGHRS and CDR2 YFSETQ. The CDR3 DNA sequence: TGCGCCAGCAGTCAAAGTACCGGGACAGGGAATTCACCCCTCCACTTT. It translates to CASSQSTGTGNSPLHF.

The CDR3 nucleotides read TGTGCCAGCTCACCCCAAGGACAGGGGGCCTACGGGGAGCAGTTCTTC. As protein: CASSPQGQGAYGEQFF. This rearrangement joins TRBV18 to TRBJ2-1; 11 bases agree with TRBD1. Germline V gene sequence: CDR1 KGHSH, CDR2 LQKENI. This CDR3 comprises 16 residues. The trim removed 3 bases at V and 10 bases at J, leaving 11 bases unmatched.

The V call is TRBV7-9, the J call TRBJ1-2, with 7 bases lining up with TRBD1. Trimming cost V 4 bases and J 7 bases; bases outside gene matches: 18. The CDR3 has 17 amino acids. Per the germline V gene, CDR1 is SEHNR and CDR2 is FQNEAQ (reference sequence). The CDR3 bases are TGTGCCAGCAGCTCTGGCCCTGTCAGCACAGGGGTTCTTGGCTACACCTTC. Translated: CASSSGPVSTGVLGYTF.

The CDR3 DNA follows: TGTGCTAGTGGTCCGTTGCAGGGTATGAATAATTCACCCCTCCACTTT. It translates to CASGPLQGMNNSPLHF. The gene calls are TRBV12-5 and TRBJ1-6, with D perhaps TRBD1 (5 bases). Between the trimmed V and J ends, which lost 5 bases and 5 bases, there was a span of 16 bases. CDR3 size: 16 residues. Germline lookup yields CDR1 LGHNT and CDR2 FRNRAP.

This sequence joins TRBV7-8 and TRBJ1-6; D remains unclear. V was pared by 1 base and J by 3 bases, with 7 bases between. Germline lookup yields CDR1 SGHVS and CDR2 FQNEAQ. This CDR3 region has 15 residues. CDR3 DNA sequence: TGTGCCAGCAGCTTAGGGCCGATCTATAATTCACCCCTCCACTTT. It yields the protein CASSLGPIYNSPLHF.

This sequence joins TRBV14 and TRBJ1-1; D is undetermined. This CDR3 has 16 residues. V gave up 4 bases and J gave up 4 bases, with 19 bases separating them. The V gene's germline CDR1 is SGHDN and CDR2 FVKESK. For the CDR3, the DNA is TGTGCCAGCAGCCTCGCGGTCCTATCCCCTCGCACTGAAGCTTTCTTT. Protein: CASSLAVLSPRTEAFF.

This CDR3 reads CASSLRDRGPYEQYF. Written as DNA, the CDR3 is TGTGCCAGCAGCCTCCGGGACAGGGGACCCTACGAGCAGTACTTC. The chain has TRBV28 and TRBJ2-7; TRBD1 aligns across 10 bases. Unmatched junction bases numbered 7, after V lost 6 bases and J lost 2 bases. The CDR3 is 15 amino acids. Germline CDR1 is MDHEN and CDR2 is SYDVKM.

This clone occurred a few times. The V call is TRBV5-1, the J call TRBJ2-7, with unresolved D. The CDR3 is 14 amino acids. Deletions cut 2 bases from V and 2 bases from J, with 11 bases between. Per the germline V gene, CDR1 is SGHRS and CDR2 is YFSETQ. The CDR3, as DNA: TGCGCCAGCAGCTTTGGCGGAGATGCCTACGAGCAGTACTTC. Protein sequence: CASSFGGDAYEQYF.

The chain combines TRBV27 with TRBJ2-7; 14 nucleotides agree with TRBD2. CDR1 and CDR2 (germline): MNHEY, SMNVEV (reference sequence). J lost 2 bases, V lost 3 bases, and 9 bases had no gene match. The length of the CDR3 is 18 residues. Here the CDR3 DNA reads TGTGCCAGCAGTTTCCGGACTAGCGGGGGGCCGGGGACCTACGAGCAGTACTTC. Residues: CASSFRTSGGPGTYEQYF.

A single count supports this clone. The V and J genes are TRBV3-1 (or the pseudogene TRBV3-2) and TRBJ1-6, with D hard to call. Germline loops: CDR1 LGHDT, CDR2 YNNKEL (reference sequence). Trimming took 1 base from V and 9 from J, leaving 13 bases between them. The CDR3 loop spans 15 amino acids. The CDR3 DNA reads TGTGCCAGCAGCCAAGCGGAGGCAGGTCGTTCACCCCTCCACTTT. It specifies CASSQAEAGRSPLHF.

The chain is built from TRBV2 and TRBJ1-5, with 8 bases fitting TRBD1. Trimming cost V 5 bases and J 0 bases; bases outside gene matches: 9. This CDR3 contains 17 residues. The germline gives CDR1 SNHLY, CDR2 FYNNEI. The CDR3 region has the DNA TGTGCCAGCAGTAAGGGGACAGGACCTTATAGCAATCAGCCCCAGCATTTT. Amino acids: CASSKGTGPYSNQPQHF. Combining the CDR3 with reference TRBV2 and TRBJ1-5 gives the whole variable domain EPEVTQTPSHQVTQMGQEVILRCVPISNHLYFYWYRQILGQKVEFLVSFYNNEISEKSEIFDDQFSVERPDGSNFTLKIRSTKLEDSAMYFCASSKGTGPYSNQPQHFGDGTRLSIL.

V and J are TRBV7-9 and TRBJ2-5, with 10 bases lining up with TRBD2. CDR3 length: 18 residues. Germline-derived CDR1 and CDR2 are SEHNR and FQNEAQ (reference sequence). The V and J ends lost 1 base and 5 bases, in that order; junction bases with no gene match: 13. CDR3 protein: CASSLGDLAGDVLETQYF. The CDR3 bases are TGTGCCAGCAGCTTAGGGGACCTAGCGGGAGACGTACTGGAGACCCAGTACTTC.

This clone was seen a few times. The chain employs TRBV7-3 and TRBJ1-1; D ambiguous. Looked up from germline, CDR1 is SGHTA and CDR2 is FQGTGA. V was pared by 5 bases and J by 5 bases, with 21 bases between. The length of the CDR3 is 16 residues. The CDR3 bases are TGTGCCAGCAGCCCCCAGCGGACGAGGGTAAGGACTGAAGCTTTCTTT. Encoded protein: CASSPQRTRVRTEAFF. Based on the CDR3 plus reference TRBV7-3 and TRBJ1-1, the full variable domain is GAGVSQTPSNKVTEKGKYVELRCDPISGHTALYWYRQSLGQGPEFLIYFQGTGAADDSGLPNDRFFAVRPEGSVSTLKIQRTERGDSAVYLCASSPQRTRVRTEAFFGQGTRLTVV.

The genes are TRBV13 and TRBJ2-2, with 12 bases fitting TRBD2. V lost 2 bases, J lost 1 base, and 20 bases stayed unmatched. This CDR3 contains 23 residues. The V gene's germline CDR1 is PRHDT and CDR2 FYEKMQ (reference sequence). DNA of the CDR3: TGTGCCAGCAGCTTACCGGCCCCCCTACTACTAGCGGGGGGTTTTAAGAACACCGGGGAGCTGTTTTTT. As protein: CASSLPAPLLLAGGFKNTGELFF.

This chain connects TRBV4-1 to TRBJ2-1, with a tentative D call TRBD1 (6 bases). The CDR3 runs to 15 residues. Trimming removed 4 bases at V and 8 bases at J, with 18 bases between. The germline gives CDR1 MGHRA, CDR2 YSYEKL. The CDR3 spells CASSPRAWGLDEQFF. CDR3 nucleotides: TGCGCCAGCAGCCCAAGGGCGTGGGGGCTGGATGAGCAGTTCTTC.